This paragraph reports one T cell receptor beta chain. The data belong to a study of control samples from healthy donors and cancer patients. TCRdb's copy holds only in-frame clones and misses some; the assay was immunoSEQ multiplex PCR. The sample lists about 170,000 clones; about 90% were seen once. The CDR3 has 15 residues. Germline values: CDR1 SGHRS, CDR2 YFSETQ. V was trimmed by 0 bases and J by 0 bases, leaving 7 bases between them. The rearrangement links TRBV5-1 to TRBJ1-3, with D uncertain. This receptor was obtained from a woman aged 25 to 39 in good health. Sequencing was done on a sample of blood. The CDR3 region is CASSLEGFSGNTIYF. For the CDR3, the DNA is TGCGCCAGCAGCTTGGAGGGTTTCTCTGGAAACACCATATATTTT.